Below are 21 T cell receptor beta chains sequenced from a single sample in a study of cytomegalovirus exposure and HLA in healthy donors. With 60 Vbeta and 13 Jbeta primers, the PCR was carried out. The table came from immunoSEQ multiplex PCR; TCRdb's copy has only in-frame clones and leaves some out. The sample shows 63,000 or so clones, more than 60% of them seen only once. The material sequenced was PBMCs. The source of these receptors is a woman aged 25 to 39 in good health and CMV-seronegative.

The chain uses TRBV7-6 and TRBJ2-7; 9 positions agree with TRBD2. The DNA end favors TRBJ2-5, so the J call may be wrong. CDR3 size: 17 residues. CDR1 and CDR2 from the germline V gene are SGHVS and FNYEAQ. The CDR3 loop is CASSSPRAGGHQETQYF. In DNA form, the CDR3 reads TGTGCCAGCAGCTCCCCGAGAGCGGGGGGCCACCAAGAGACCCAGTACTTC.

V usage is TRBV29-1 and J usage is TRBJ1-2; 9 bases agree with TRBD1. Germline CDR1 reads SQVTM; CDR2 reads ANQGSEA. The CDR3 has 13 amino acids. Unmatched junction bases numbered 5, after V lost 7 bases and J lost 2 bases. CDR3 sequence (DNA): TGCAGCGGCGCGGGACAGGGAAACTATGGCTACACCTTC. Residues: CSGAGQGNYGYTF.

This chain uses TRBV5-1 with TRBJ2-7; possibly TRBD1 for D (6 bases). CDR1 is SGHRS and CDR2 is YFSETQ in the germline V gene. Trimming cost V 0 bases and J 5 bases, with 12 bases left between them. The CDR3 is 14 amino acids. CDR3 nucleotides: TGCGCCAGCAGCTTGGGGGGGCCCATTAACGAGCAGTACTTC. This sequence encodes CASSLGGPINEQYF.

Here the CDR3 DNA reads TGTGCCAGCGAACAGGGTACCTCTGACTATGGCTACACCTTC. It specifies CASEQGTSDYGYTF. The genes are TRBV28 and TRBJ1-2; D might be TRBD1 (6 bases). V was clipped by 8 bases and J by 3 bases, with 16 bases between them. CDR1 and CDR2 (germline): MDHEN, SYDVKM. CDR3 length equals 14 residues.

The CDR3 loop is CASRPLANTGELFF. CDR3 nucleotide sequence: TGTGCCAGTAGACCCCTAGCGAACACCGGGGAGCTGTTTTTT. The chain combines TRBV6-5 with TRBJ2-2; D is undetermined. V gave up 9 bases and J gave up 0 bases, with 11 bases separating them. The CDR3 totals 14 residues. CDR1 and CDR2 from the germline V gene are MNHEY and SVGAGI.

J is TRBJ1-1 and V is TRBV5-1; D ambiguous. This CDR3 is built from 13 residues. The V end lost 0 bases, the J end lost 1 base, and 4 bases lay between the germline ends. Germline CDR1 and CDR2: SGHRS and YFSETQ. CDR3 nucleotides: TGCGCCAGCAGCTTGGGAGAGAACACTGAAGCTTTCTTT. Translating it yields CASSLGENTEAFF.

This sequence joins TRBV7-3 and TRBJ2-5; TRBD1 aligns across 7 bases. Germline V gives CDR1 SGHTA, CDR2 FQGTGA. The CDR3 has 14 amino acids. The V and J ends lost 5 bases and 1 base, in that order; junction bases with no gene match: 4. The CDR3 sequence is CASSPGQAQETQYF. CDR3 DNA sequence: TGTGCCAGCAGCCCAGGACAGGCCCAAGAGACCCAGTACTTC.

The rearrangement uses TRBV19 and TRBJ2-7, with a weak D call TRBD1 (6 bases). CDR3 length: 14 residues. Germline CDR1 reads LNHDA; CDR2 reads SQIVND (reference sequence). The V gene lost 4 bases and the J gene lost 6 bases, with 16 bases spanning the gap. The CDR3 here is CASSTGNTGSEQYF. The CDR3 region has the DNA TGTGCCAGTAGTACCGGAAACACAGGGTCCGAGCAGTACTTC.

This clone was seen only once. The chain uses TRBV19 and TRBJ1-1; a weak D match, TRBD1 (5 bases). V lost 3 bases and J 6 bases, leaving 14 bases between the germline ends. The germline V gene has CDR1 LNHDA and CDR2 SQIVND (reference sequence). This CDR3 is built from 14 residues. In DNA, the CDR3 is TGTGCCAGTAGTATCGGGGGGGAAGGGGCTGAAGCTTTCTTT. Translated, it gives CASSIGGEGAEAFF.

The rearrangement links TRBV10-3 to TRBJ1-2, with 8 nucleotides matching TRBD1. There are 14 residues in the CDR3. V was pared by 2 bases and J by 4 bases, with 3 bases of the junction left unmatched. The germline CDR1 and CDR2 sequences are ENHRY and SYGVKD. The CDR3 region has the DNA TGTGCCATCAGTGAGGCGGGGACAGGCTATGGCTACACCTTC. Its protein is CAISEAGTGYGYTF.

This chain joins TRBV27 and TRBJ2-3, with D possibly being TRBD1 (5 bases). The CDR3 is made up of 16 amino acids. The germline V gene encodes CDR1 MNHEY and CDR2 SMNVEV (reference sequence). Trimming left V 3 bases short and J 0 bases short, with 13 bases between. CDR3 bases: TGTGCCAGCAGTTTCAGGGTTCTCAGGAGCACAGATACGCAGTATTTT. Translating it yields CASSFRVLRSTDTQYF.

V is TRBV25-1 and J is TRBJ2-3; weak D call: TRBD2 (7 bases). The CDR3 covers 16 residues. Germline lookup yields CDR1 MGHDK and CDR2 SYGVNS. Trimming stripped 3 bases from V and 4 bases from J, with 17 bases between. The CDR3 here is CASSDGGQTGPDTQYF. For the CDR3, the DNA is TGTGCCAGCAGTGACGGGGGGCAGACGGGTCCAGATACGCAGTATTTT. The complete variable domain, with remaining parts taken from reference TRBV25-1 and TRBJ2-3, reads EADIYQTPRYLVIGTGKKITLECSQTMGHDKMYWYQQDPGMELHLIHYSYGVNSTEKGDLSSESTVSRIRTEHFPLTLESARPSHTSQYLCASSDGGQTGPDTQYFGPGTRLTVL.

This chain uses TRBV9 with TRBJ1-2; the D is unclear. Looked up from germline, CDR1 is SGDLS and CDR2 is YYNGEE. This CDR3 has 18 residues. V dropped 0 bases and J dropped 1 base, with 19 bases sitting between them. Here the CDR3 reads CASSVAIQAIGFNYGYTF. CDR3 coding DNA: TGTGCCAGCAGCGTAGCGATTCAGGCAATAGGCTTTAACTATGGCTACACCTTC.

V and J are TRBV6-1 and TRBJ1-1; the D is unclear. The germline V gene encodes CDR1 MNHNS and CDR2 SASEGT. V dropped 8 bases and J dropped 7 bases, with 14 bases sitting between them. The length of the CDR3 is 12 residues. The DNA for the CDR3 is TGTGCCAGCCTTACCATGAGGGATGAAGCTTTCTTT. The encoded protein is CASLTMRDEAFF.

This clone was detected only a few times. This chain joins TRBV27 and TRBJ2-7, with D perhaps matching TRBD1 (5 bases). Trimming cost V 5 bases and J 2 bases, with 13 bases left between them. Germline V gene data show CDR1 as MNHEY and CDR2 as SMNVEV (reference sequence). The CDR3 is 14 residues long. The CDR3, as DNA: TGTGCCAGCAGTCCCCGGGCAGGGCCCTACGAGCAGTACTTC. Translated, it gives CASSPRAGPYEQYF.

The genes are TRBV15 and TRBJ2-2, with 8 bases that match TRBD1. Germline CDR1 is LNHNV and CDR2 is YYDKDF (reference sequence). CDR3 length: 15 residues. After removal of 4 bases from V and 6 bases from J, the junction contained 7 bases not matched to a gene. The CDR3 bases are TGTGCCACCAGCACCCGGACAGGGATCCCCGGGGAGCTGTTTTTT. Encoded protein: CATSTRTGIPGELFF.

The chain combines TRBV4-1 with TRBJ2-1, with unresolved D. This CDR3 is built from 16 residues. The V gene's germline CDR1 is MGHRA and CDR2 YSYEKL. Between the trimmed V and J ends, which lost 0 bases and 4 bases, there was a span of 13 bases. CDR3 region: CASSQEGLGTYNEQFF. In DNA, the CDR3 is TGCGCCAGCAGCCAAGAGGGCCTGGGTACTTACAATGAGCAGTTCTTC.

The CDR3 bases are TGTGCCAGCAGCTCCGGGACCCTGAGGGAGGGATATGGCTACACCTTC. Its protein product is CASSSGTLREGYGYTF. The chain employs TRBV9 and TRBJ1-2, with D perhaps TRBD1 (5 bases). This CDR3 is built from 16 residues. The germline gives CDR1 SGDLS, CDR2 YYNGEE. Trimming removed 4 bases at V and 5 bases at J, with 21 bases between.

The rearrangement links TRBV5-4 to TRBJ2-5, with a possible D match to TRBD2 (5 bases). The length of the CDR3 is 14 residues. Trimming took off 0 bases at V and 5 bases at J, with 11 bases between the two ends. CDR1 and CDR2 from the germline V gene are SGHNT and YYREEE (reference sequence). The CDR3 sequence: CASSLGRTLETQYF. CDR3 nucleotides: TGTGCCAGCAGCTTGGGAAGGACTTTGGAGACCCAGTACTTC.

The chain has TRBV15 and TRBJ1-4, with D maybe TRBD1 (6 bases). The CDR3 is 17 residues long. Germline V gene lookup returns CDR1 LNHNV and CDR2 YYDKDF (reference sequence). V dropped 6 bases and J dropped 0 bases, with 17 bases sitting between them. DNA of the CDR3: TGTGCCACCAGTCAGGGGACCCCATTCGCAACTAATGAAAAACTGTTTTTT. This encodes CATSQGTPFATNEKLFF.

V and J are TRBV7-2 and TRBJ1-6; TRBD1 aligns across 9 bases. CDR1 SGHTA and CDR2 FQGNSA come from the germline V gene. The CDR3 runs 12 residues. V shed 5 bases and J 10 bases; nucleotides not matched to a gene: 0. The chain's CDR3 is CASSGTGSPLHF. CDR3 in DNA: TGTGCCAGCAGCGGGACAGGGTCACCCCTCCACTTT.